Sequencing of this TCR beta chain was carried out in a study of CD8+CD57+ T cells in acquired aplastic anemia. Patients chosen for sequencing had CD8+CD57+ cells that had expanded, as shown by flow cytometry. CDR3 and TCR beta VDJ profiling relied on genomic DNA as the template. TCRdb fed the reads into MiXCR, producing one record per CDR3 protein. The repertoire consists of roughly 200,000 distinct CDR3 sequences, with roughly 60% occurring once and the leading ten covering 58%. Study-wide points: There were some 27 CD8+ CDR3 sequences that occurred in both patients and controls.

On this clonotype itself: What it recognizes is unknown.

This CDR3 is built from 15 residues. Germline V gene sequence: CDR1 ENHRY, CDR2 SYGVKD. The V gene lost 0 bases and the J gene lost 8 bases, with 14 bases spanning the gap. The receptor comes from a human donor with aplastic anemia. Material: sorted CD4+, CD8+, or CD8+CD57+ T cells (not recorded which) from PBMCs. The chain employs TRBV10-3 and TRBJ2-1, with a weak D call TRBD2 (6 bases). The CDR3 nucleotides read TGTGCCATCAGTGAGTCGATTGGGACTTACTATGAGCAGTTCTTC. This codes for CAISESIGTYYEQFF.